A single sample gave rise to the 6 T cell receptor beta chains below, sequenced in a study of T cells after yellow fever vaccination. TCRdb itself ran the 5' RACE reads through MiXCR, one entry per CDR3 protein. The sample includes about 340,000 distinct CDR3 sequences, 9.5% to 15% of them seen just once. Sequenced material: CD4+ T cells sorted from PBMCs, taken 15 days after the yellow fever booster vaccination. The receptors shown here come from a man in his late teens or twenties who received the YFV17D yellow fever vaccine.

At least ten counts were recorded for this clonotype. The chain has TRBV7-3 and TRBJ2-5, with no clear D. Germline CDR1 SGHTA, CDR2 FQGTGA. CDR3 length: 13 residues. With 2 bases removed from V and 4 bases from J, the gap between germline ends came to 8 bases. The CDR3 reads CASSLSPGETQYF. Here the CDR3 DNA reads TGTGCCAGCAGCTTATCGCCCGGAGAGACCCAGTACTTC.

The chain links TRBV5-1 to TRBJ2-1; D is undetermined. Trimming removed 3 bases from V and 4 bases from J, with 5 bases in between. The germline V gene encodes CDR1 SGHRS and CDR2 YFSETQ. This CDR3 contains 12 residues. The CDR3 DNA sequence: TGCGCCAGCAGCTCCTTATACAATGAGCAGTTCTTC. The encoded protein is CASSSLYNEQFF.

This clonotype was counted only a few times. This chain joins TRBV2 and TRBJ2-3; D is perhaps TRBD2 (5 bases). Between the trimmed V and J ends, which lost 8 bases and 2 bases, there was a span of 11 bases. CDR1 is SNHLY and CDR2 is FYNNEI in the germline V gene. The CDR3 sequence is 13 residues long. In nucleotides, the CDR3 is TGTGCCAGCGGGTCGGGGTACACAGATACGCAGTATTTT. Translated, it gives CASGSGYTDTQYF.

This clonotype was detected ten times or more. The chain has TRBV3-1 and TRBJ1-1, with TRBD1 matching 7 bases. The CDR3 length is 17 residues. Germline CDR1 reads LGHDT; CDR2 reads YNNKEL (reference sequence). Trimming at V came to 6 bases and at J to 3 bases, leaving 16 bases not matched to a gene. The CDR3 sequence: CASRPKEPQGRDTEAFF. CDR3 nucleotides: TGTGCCAGCAGACCAAAGGAACCACAGGGGCGGGACACTGAAGCTTTCTTT.

This chain connects TRBV20-1 to TRBJ1-3; D is unresolved. From germline, CDR1 is DFQATT and CDR2 SNEGSKA (reference sequence). The ends were cut back, 5 bases at V and 0 bases at J, with 8 bases in the middle. The CDR3 runs to 13 residues. The CDR3 nucleotides are TGCAGTGCTCACCGGGACTCTGGAAACACCATATATTTT. This translates into CSAHRDSGNTIYF.

This clonotype came up a few times. This chain joins TRBV18 and TRBJ1-3; D gene uncertain. Germline V CDR1 and CDR2: KGHSH, LQKENI. The CDR3 has 13 amino acids. The ends were cut back, 4 bases at V and 0 bases at J, with 4 bases in the middle. Here the CDR3 reads CASSLDSGNTIYF. The CDR3 DNA is TGTGCCAGCTCACTTGACTCTGGAAACACCATATATTTT. The variable domain in full, with the rest retrieved from reference TRBV18 and TRBJ1-3, is NAGVMQNPRHLVRRRGQEARLRCSPMKGHSHVYWYRQLPEEGLKFMVYLQKENIIDESGMPKERFSAEFPKEGPSILRIQQVVRGDSAAYFCASSLDSGNTIYFGEGSWLTVV.